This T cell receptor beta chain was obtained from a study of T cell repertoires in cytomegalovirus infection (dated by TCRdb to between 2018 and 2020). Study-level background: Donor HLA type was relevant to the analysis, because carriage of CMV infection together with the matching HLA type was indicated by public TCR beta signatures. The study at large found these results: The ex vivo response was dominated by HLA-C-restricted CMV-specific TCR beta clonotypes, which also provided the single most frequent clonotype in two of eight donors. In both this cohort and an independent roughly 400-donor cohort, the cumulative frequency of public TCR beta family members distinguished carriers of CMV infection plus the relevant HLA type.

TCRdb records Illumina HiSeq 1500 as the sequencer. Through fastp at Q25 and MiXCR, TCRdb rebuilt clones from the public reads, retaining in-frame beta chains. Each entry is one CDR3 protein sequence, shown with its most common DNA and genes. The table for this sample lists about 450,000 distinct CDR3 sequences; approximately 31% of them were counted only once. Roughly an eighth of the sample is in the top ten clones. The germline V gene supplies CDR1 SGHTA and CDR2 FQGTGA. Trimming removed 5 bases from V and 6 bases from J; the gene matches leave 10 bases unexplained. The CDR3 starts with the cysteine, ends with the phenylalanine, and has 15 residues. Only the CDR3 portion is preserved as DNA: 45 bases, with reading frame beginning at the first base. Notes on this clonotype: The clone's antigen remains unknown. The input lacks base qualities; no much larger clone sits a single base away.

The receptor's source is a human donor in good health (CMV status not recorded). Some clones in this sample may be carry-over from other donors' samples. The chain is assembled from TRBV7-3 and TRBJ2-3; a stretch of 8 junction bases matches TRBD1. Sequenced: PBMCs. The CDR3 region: CASSPAGGYWDTQYF. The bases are TGTGCCAGCAGCCCCGCAGGGGGCTATTGGGATACGCAGTATTTT. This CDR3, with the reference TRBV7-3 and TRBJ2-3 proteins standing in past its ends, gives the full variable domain GAGVSQTPSNKVTEKGKYVELRCDPISGHTALYWYRQSLGQGPEFLIYFQGTGAADDSGLPNDRFFAVRPEGSVSTLKIQRTERGDSAVYLCASSPAGGYWDTQYFGPGTRLTVL.